What follows are 16 T cell receptor beta chains derived from one specimen sequenced in a study of T cells after yellow fever vaccination. TCRdb fed the 5' RACE reads into MiXCR, producing one record per CDR3 protein. The data show 620,000 or so distinct CDR3 sequences, with 17% seen just once and 17% held by the top ten. The sample was PBMCs, taken 5 to 6 days after the first yellow fever vaccination. These receptors came from a man between 18 and 29 years old who received the YFV17D yellow fever vaccine.

This rearrangement joins TRBV20-1 to TRBJ2-7, with TRBD1 identical over 7 bases. The V gene end was trimmed by 5 bases and the J gene end by 5 bases; junction bases not matched to a gene: 3. The CDR3 contains 11 residues. Germline V gives CDR1 DFQATT, CDR2 SNEGSKA (reference sequence). In DNA, the CDR3 is TGCAGTGCTCACCAGGGGGACGAGCAGTACTTC. Its protein product is CSAHQGDEQYF.

V is TRBV24-1 and J is TRBJ2-7, with D perhaps matching TRBD2 (5 bases). This CDR3 has 12 amino acids. With 10 bases removed from V and 0 bases from J, the gap between germline ends came to 9 bases. Germline V lookup: CDR1 KGHDR, CDR2 SFDVKD. DNA of the CDR3: TGTGCCACGAGGAGGAGCTCCTACGAGCAGTACGTC. Its translation is CATRRSSYEQYV.

The chain carries TRBV4-3 and TRBJ1-1; 7 positions agree with TRBD1. Unmatched junction bases numbered 6, after V lost 4 bases and J lost 1 base. The germline V gene has CDR1 LGHNA and CDR2 YSLEER. The CDR3 contains 15 residues. The chain's CDR3 is CASSLGTAKNTEAFF. DNA of the CDR3: TGCGCCAGCAGCCTAGGGACAGCAAAGAACACTGAAGCTTTCTTT.

This clonotype has just a few counts. This chain's CDR3 is CASSHPTGPANTGELFF. CDR3 DNA sequence: TGTGCCAGTAGTCACCCCACAGGACCAGCGAACACCGGGGAGCTGTTTTTT. V is TRBV19 and J is TRBJ2-2, with TRBD1 as a possible D gene (5 bases). Per the germline V gene, CDR1 is LNHDA and CDR2 is SQIVND (reference sequence). The CDR3 contains 17 residues. The V and J ends lost 5 bases and 0 bases respectively, with 16 bases between them.

This chain joins TRBV10-3 and TRBJ2-2, with D perhaps matching TRBD2 (6 bases). The CDR3 is 14 amino acids. V was shortened by 6 bases and J by 4 bases, with 12 bases between the two germline ends. Germline V gene sequence: CDR1 ENHRY, CDR2 SYGVKD. The CDR3 region is CAIRTGRGTGELFF. As DNA, the CDR3 is TGTGCCATCAGGACCGGGAGAGGCACCGGGGAGCTGTTTTTT.

This clonotype was seen only a few times. The chain carries TRBV14 and TRBJ2-1; TRBD2 matches 7 bases. The germline CDR1 and CDR2 sequences are SGHDN and FVKESK. The CDR3 sequence is 13 residues long. J was trimmed by 4 bases and V by 10 bases; bases with no gene match: 7. CDR3 loop: CATRPGGYNEQFF. CDR3 in DNA: TGTGCCACCCGTCCCGGGGGGTACAATGAGCAGTTCTTC.

V is TRBV29-1 and J is TRBJ2-2; TRBD2 matches at 13 bases. The germline V gene encodes CDR1 SQVTM and CDR2 ANQGSEA. With V trimmed by 5 bases and J by 4 bases, 1 base remained unmatched. This CDR3 is 14 amino acids long. CDR3 sequence: CSVRTSGGTGELFF. The CDR3 DNA reads as TGCAGCGTTCGGACTAGCGGGGGCACCGGGGAGCTGTTTTTT.

The chain is built from TRBV18 and TRBJ1-5; no clear D gene. Germline V CDR1 and CDR2: KGHSH, LQKENI. This CDR3 region has 16 residues. Deletions cut 2 bases from V and 0 bases from J, with 11 bases between. The CDR3 loop reads CASSPVGPDSNQPQHF. The CDR3 coding sequence is TGTGCCAGCTCACCAGTCGGGCCAGATAGCAATCAGCCCCAGCATTTT.

This clonotype appeared a few times. The chain couples TRBV5-1 to TRBJ1-1, with D hard to call. With 0 bases removed from V and 2 bases from J, the gap between germline ends came to 8 bases. Germline V gene lookup returns CDR1 SGHRS and CDR2 YFSETQ. CDR3 length equals 14 residues. Here the CDR3 reads CASSLVLSNTEAFF. CDR3 in DNA: TGCGCCAGCAGCTTGGTGTTGTCTAACACTGAAGCTTTCTTT.

The chain joins TRBV19 to TRBJ2-1; D is possibly TRBD1 (6 bases). CDR1 and CDR2 (germline): LNHDA, SQIVND (reference sequence). Trimming left V 1 base short and J 4 bases short, with 14 bases between. CDR3 length: 16 amino acids. The CDR3 is CASSIGGTPAYNEQFF. For the CDR3, the DNA is TGTGCCAGTAGTATAGGGGGGACACCCGCTTACAATGAGCAGTTCTTC.

This sequence joins TRBV29-1 and TRBJ1-2; D may be TRBD1 (6 bases). Germline V gene lookup returns CDR1 SQVTM and CDR2 ANQGSEA. The CDR3 contains 12 residues. The V end was cut by 6 bases, the J end by 4 bases, with 12 bases between. CDR3 in DNA: TGCAGCGTGGGGGGGCAGGTCTATGGCTACACCTTC. Amino acids: CSVGGQVYGYTF. Full variable domain (remainder filled in from reference TRBV29-1 and TRBJ1-2): SAVISQKPSRDICQRGTSLTIQCQVDSQVTMMFWYRQQPGQSLTLIATANQGSEATYESGFVIDKFPISRPNLTFSTLTVSNMSPEDSSIYLCSVGGQVYGYTFGSGTRLTVV.

This clonotype was observed a few times. The gene calls are TRBV7-2 and TRBJ2-2; TRBD1 aligns across 11 bases. The CDR3 length is 15 residues. Trimming removed 4 bases from V and 5 bases from J; junction bases left unmatched: 3. Per germline, CDR1 SGHTA and CDR2 FQGNSA. CDR3 sequence: CASSWTGGWTGELFF. As DNA, the CDR3 is TGTGCCAGCAGCTGGACAGGGGGCTGGACCGGGGAGCTGTTTTTT.

This clonotype showed up just a few times. The V and J genes are TRBV4-1 and TRBJ1-2, with D perhaps matching TRBD1 (5 bases). Trimming left V 0 bases short and J 7 bases short, with 9 bases between. There are 13 residues in the CDR3. Germline lookup yields CDR1 MGHRA and CDR2 YSYEKL. As DNA, the CDR3 is TGCGCCAGCAGCCAAGACGGGGCGGGTGGCTACACCTTC. Translation gives CASSQDGAGGYTF.

The rearrangement uses TRBV25-1 and TRBJ1-4; D unresolved. The CDR3 is 11 amino acids. The V end was cut by 10 bases, the J end by 1 base, with 4 bases between. The germline V gene encodes CDR1 MGHDK and CDR2 SYGVNS. CDR3: CATETNEKLFF. The CDR3 nucleotides read TGTGCCACCGAAACTAATGAAAAACTGTTTTTT.

The chain uses TRBV4-2 and TRBJ2-3; the match to TRBD2 covers 9 bases. From germline, CDR1 is LGHNA and CDR2 YNFKEQ. J was trimmed by 2 bases and V by 1 base; bases with no gene match: 7. This CDR3 comprises 17 residues. In DNA, the CDR3 is TGTGCCAGCAGCCAAGTTGGAGCGGGGGGAAACACAGATACGCAGTATTTT. It is translated as CASSQVGAGGNTDTQYF.

This clonotype showed up just a few times. The chain has TRBV6-2 or TRBV6-3 and TRBJ1-2; possible D gene TRBD1, 5 bases. V dropped 6 bases and J dropped 9 bases, with 17 bases sitting between them. The CDR3 is made up of 13 amino acids. CDR1 MNHEY and CDR2 SVGEGT come from the germline V gene. CDR3 sequence (DNA): TGTGCCAGCAGGGGACTCGGGACTTCTCGCTACACCTTC. It codes for CASRGLGTSRYTF.